The rows below give T cell receptor beta chains drawn from one sample of a study of sequential checkpoint blockade in melanoma. TCRdb's table, derived via immunoSEQ multiplex PCR, lists solely in-frame clones and lacks some. Of 15,000 to 20,000 clones listed, roughly 72% were seen once; the top ten hold roughly 23%. The specimen was CD8+ T cells sorted from blood (inferred from file names), collected from a patient given nivolumab and ipilimumab in sequence. The receptor set was obtained from a human donor with melanoma. Both conserved end residues are trimmed from each CDR3. Each record gives: J gene, V gene, CDR3 protein.

TRBJ2-7	TRBV10-3	AIRPGTGLEQY
TRBJ2-7	TRBV6-6	ASSYTESYEQY
TRBJ2-7	TRBV7-8	ASSAGPTHSYEQY
TRBJ1-2	TRBV7-9	ASSYGTGGVSWYGYT
TRBJ2-7	TRBV28	ASYTIEDGYEQY
TRBJ1-2	TRBV6-5	ASSPDRGRAYGYT
TRBJ2-5	TRBV7-9	ASSITTGGAETQY
TRBJ2-1	TRBV23-1	ASSQSILADSSGATGNEQF
TRBJ2-7	TRBV9	ASSVGAGSYEQY
TRBJ2-7	TRBV5-8	ASSFGTGVREQY
TRBJ1-1	TRBV28	ASSSNRLNTEAF
TRBJ1-1	TRBV28	ASSFKQAGTEAF
TRBJ1-2	TRBV5-5	ATRSGGWYGYT
TRBJ2-1	TRBV7-9	ASSSLASGTGHREQF
TRBJ2-1	TRBV10-3	AISVGQQSSYNEQF
TRBJ1-2	TRBV19	ASTMGGSDGYT
TRBJ1-4	TRBV2	ASKGGTTNEKLF
TRBJ1-2	TRBV4-1	ASSQIALNYGYT
TRBJ2-5	TRBV5-8	ASSRGLASAETQY
TRBJ2-7	TRBV2	ASSDYQSYEQY
TRBJ2-7	TRBV28	ASDAGGFPYEQY
TRBJ1-2	TRBV6-1	ASRKSNYGYT
TRBJ1-1	TRBV9	ASSAGQGWKNTEAF
TRBJ2-1	TRBV19	ASSPPSAGHYNEQF
TRBJ2-2	TRBV21-1	ASSKGPLSGSGTGELF
TRBJ2-7	TRBV6-1	ASSEALAGAYEQY
TRBJ1-6	TRBV9	ASSPRTGGGNSPLH
TRBJ1-1	TRBV11-2	ASSLGAATEAF
TRBJ2-7	TRBV11-1	ASSYSGGSYEQY
TRBJ1-3	TRBV7-9	ASSHPDRGNTIY
TRBJ2-7	TRBV19	ASSLDRSYEQY
TRBJ2-7	TRBV6-4	ASSDRRGRGKYEQY
TRBJ1-2	TRBV2	ASIPGQGTYGYT
TRBJ1-1	TRBV30	AWSLRTDLGTEAF
TRBJ1-1	TRBV5-8	ASSLAHRGRVNTEAF
TRBJ2-7	TRBV11-2	ASSGRTGDSYEQY
TRBJ2-1	TRBV7-9	ASSPSGSSYNEQF
TRBJ2-6	TRBV14	ASSLYVTQSGANVLT
TRBJ1-2	TRBV10-3	AISEAGQGNYGYT
TRBJ2-7	TRBV6-5	ASSYGGTYEQY
TRBJ1-2	TRBV10-2	ASSEWDNPYGYT
TRBJ1-4	TRBV5-6	ASSFGGLVEKLF
TRBJ2-7	TRBV11-2	ASSLDRAGGSYEQY
TRBJ2-1	TRBV9	ASSVGQGNEQF
TRBJ2-1	TRBV9	ASSREEPQLREQF